These 12 T cell receptor beta chains share one sample of origin, sequenced in a study of T cells in Graves' hyperthyroidism and ophthalmopathy. RNA transcripts gave rise to amplified TCR beta CDR3 regions. The study used the HTBI primer set for a first-round RT-PCR of the TCR CDR3. TCRdb re-called the multiplex PCR reads through MiXCR, storing one row per CDR3 protein. The sample comprises a few hundred thousand distinct CDR3 sequences, 40% to 55% of which are singletons, and approximately 7.5% rests with the top ten. Input material: peripheral blood or thyroid tissue (not recorded which). Source of these receptors: a woman aged 18-29 years with Graves' hyperthyroidism.

In its sample, this clonotype was seen many times. The chain links TRBV6-5 to TRBJ1-1; no firm D call. This CDR3 has 13 amino acids. Trimming cost V 6 bases and J 6 bases, with 14 bases left between them. Germline V gene lookup returns CDR1 MNHEY and CDR2 SVGAGI. In DNA form, the CDR3 reads TGTGCCAGCAGCTCCAAGGGTACCTCTGAAGCTTTCTTT. The encoded protein is CASSSKGTSEAFF.

V gene TRBV5-6 combines with J gene TRBJ1-2; possibly TRBD1 for D (5 bases). The length of the CDR3 is 15 residues. Per germline, CDR1 SGHDT and CDR2 YYEEEE. The V and J ends lost 6 bases and 5 bases respectively, with 20 bases between them. The CDR3 bases are TGTGCCAGCAATATCGTGGGGACCGCAAAGTATGGCTACACCTTC. Residues: CASNIVGTAKYGYTF.

The chain links TRBV29-1 to TRBJ2-7; TRBD2 aligns across 16 bases. The J call may not be correct, given that the DNA end is closer to TRBJ2-1. Germline CDR1 and CDR2: SQVTM and ANQGSEA. The CDR3 has 19 amino acids. The CDR3 loop is CSVETSGNTGTSGRDEQFF. The CDR3, as DNA: TGCAGCGTTGAGACTAGCGGGAACACCGGGACTAGCGGGAGGGATGAGCAGTTCTTC.

V and J are TRBV15 and TRBJ1-2, with 8 bases identical to TRBD1. There are 14 residues in the CDR3. Germline CDR1 and CDR2: LNHNV and YYDKDF (reference sequence). Trimming removed 5 bases from V and 7 bases from J; junction bases left unmatched: 9. The CDR3 nucleotides read TGTGCCACCAGCGTTGAAGCAGGGGGCGGTGGCTACACCTTC. Translation: CATSVEAGGGGYTF.

The genes are TRBV11-2 and TRBJ1-3; D gene unclear. Trimming pared 8 bases from V and 4 bases from J, leaving 12 bases between. CDR1 and CDR2 from the germline V gene are SGHAT and FQNNGV. The CDR3 length is 13 residues. In nucleotides, the CDR3 is TGTGCCAGCTCCGGTCCCCGGGGAAACACCATATATTTT. This gives the protein CASSGPRGNTIYF. The full variable domain, rest sourced from reference TRBV11-2 and TRBJ1-3, is EAGVAQSPRYKIIEKRQSVAFWCNPISGHATLYWYQQILGQGPKLLIQFQNNGVVDDSQLPKDRFSAERLKGVDSTLKIQPAKLEDSAVYLCASSGPRGNTIYFGEGSWLTVV.

The chain uses TRBV9 and TRBJ1-2, with no clear D. This CDR3 region has 13 residues. V was trimmed by 0 bases and J by 4 bases, leaving 7 bases between them. Germline-derived CDR1 and CDR2 are SGDLS and YYNGEE. CDR3 protein: CASSVGLSYGYTF. CDR3 coding DNA: TGTGCCAGCAGCGTAGGACTATCCTATGGCTACACCTTC.

Notes on this clonotype: This likely comes from a read error, as the CDR3 has no conserved phenylalanine or tryptophan at its end. The limits of the CDR3 on the DNA are not certain, so only TCRdb's listed CDR3 is given. The rearrangement joins TRBV20-1 to TRBJ1-4. The CDR3 spans 9 residues, counting both ends. Germline loops: CDR1 DFQATT, CDR2 SNEGSKA (reference sequence). CDR3 region: CSAWPKTGY.

This clonotype was counted many times. The CDR3 region is CASSPGTGNQPQHF. CDR3 coding DNA: TGTGCCAGCAGCCCCGGGACGGGGAATCAGCCCCAGCATTTT. J is TRBJ1-5 and V is TRBV7-9, with D perhaps matching TRBD1 (5 bases). V dropped 5 bases and J dropped 4 bases, with 12 bases sitting between them. Germline CDR1 SEHNR, CDR2 FQNEAQ (reference sequence). This CDR3 is 14 amino acids long.

This clonotype has only one observation. The gene calls are TRBV7-6 and TRBJ2-5; 7 positions agree with TRBD2. Germline loops: CDR1 SGHVS, CDR2 FNYEAQ. The CDR3 covers 17 residues. J gave up 11 bases and V 5 bases, and 23 bases lay outside the gene matches. The chain's CDR3 is CASSPLWGGRRTDTQYF. In nucleotides, the CDR3 is TGTGCCAGCAGCCCACTTTGGGGCGGGAGACGAACAGATACGCAGTACTTC.

The chain recombines TRBV6-5 with TRBJ1-1; 8 bases align to TRBD1. This CDR3 has 11 residues. CDR1 and CDR2 from the germline V gene are MNHEY and SVGAGI. V lost 10 bases to trimming and J lost 11 bases; unmatched junction nucleotides: 9. CDR3 protein: CATIRRTGAFF. As DNA, the CDR3 is TGTGCCACCATCCGACGGACAGGGGCTTTCTTT.

This clonotype appeared many times. The gene calls are TRBV2 and TRBJ1-1; maybe TRBD1 (6 bases). Deletions cut 8 bases from V and 5 bases from J, with 9 bases between. The CDR3 covers 11 residues. Germline assignment: CDR1 SNHLY and CDR2 FYNNEI. The CDR3 reads CASEGGTEAFF. As DNA, the CDR3 is TGTGCCAGCGAGGGGGGAACTGAAGCTTTCTTT.

This clonotype has just a few counts. The chain couples TRBV10-3 to TRBJ2-1, with 9 nucleotides matching TRBD2. Germline-derived CDR1 and CDR2 are ENHRY and SYGVKD. With V trimmed by 10 bases and J by 6 bases, 13 bases remained unmatched. The CDR3 totals 15 residues. The DNA for the CDR3 is TGTGCCACATGGAGTGCGGGAGGGCTTGGCAATGAGCAGTTCTTC. Translation: CATWSAGGLGNEQFF.